The next 10 T cell receptor beta chains were all read from a single sample in a study of blood T cell repertoires in COVID-19. Only in-frame clones appear in the TCRdb table, and some are missing; sequencing was by immunoSEQ multiplex PCR. The repertoire holds roughly 50,000 clones, approximately 91% seen once, with approximately 14% in the top ten. Sequencing was performed on peripheral blood. Every receptor here comes from a woman aged 60-70 years with active COVID-19.

The V and J genes are TRBV6-5 and TRBJ1-1, with D maybe TRBD1 (5 bases). Germline V gene sequence: CDR1 MNHEY, CDR2 SVGAGI. There are 15 residues in the CDR3. Trimming removed 5 bases from V and 1 base from J, with 14 bases in between. CDR3 sequence (DNA): TGTGCCAGCAGTCCCCGGGGGGGGACGAACACTGAAGCTTTCTTT. Translated: CASSPRGGTNTEAFF.

The J gene is TRBJ2-1, the V gene TRBV7-9; D is unresolved. CDR3 size: 11 residues. Trimming took off 5 bases at V and 6 bases at J, with 5 bases between the two ends. Germline-derived CDR1 and CDR2 are SEHNR and FQNEAQ (reference sequence). The CDR3, as DNA: TGTGCCAGCAGCCTTTCCAATGAGCAGTTCTTC. This encodes CASSLSNEQFF. Together with reference TRBV7-9 and TRBJ2-1, the CDR3 gives the full variable domain: DTGVSQNPRHKITKRGQNVTFRCDPISEHNRLYWYRQTLGQGPEFLTYFQNEAQLEKSRLLSDRFSAERPKGSFSTLEIQRTEQGDSAMYLCASSLSNEQFFGPGTRLTVL.

The chain recombines TRBV12-2 with TRBJ1-2; TRBD1 is the table's D call, not checked against the DNA. TRBV12-2 is termed a pseudogene. CDR3 size: 11 residues. The DNA for the CDR3 is TGTGCAAGTCGGGGACAAAATGGCTACACCTTC. Its translation: CASRGQNGYTF.

As DNA, the CDR3 is TGTGCCAGTAGTATGGTACAGCACTATGGCTACACCTTC. Translation gives CASSMVQHYGYTF. The rearrangement links TRBV19 to TRBJ1-2, with D unresolved. The germline V gene has CDR1 LNHDA and CDR2 SQIVND (reference sequence). There are 13 residues in the CDR3. V lost 3 bases, J lost 3 bases, and 8 bases lay in between.

The gene calls are TRBV5-6 and TRBJ2-3; 7 positions match TRBD2. After removal of 1 base from V and 1 base from J, the junction contained 6 bases not matched to a gene. The CDR3 sequence is 16 residues long. Germline lookup yields CDR1 SGHDT and CDR2 YYEEEE. The CDR3 DNA follows: TGTGCCAGCAGCTTGATTACTAGCGAATGCACAGATACGCAGTATTTT. Protein: CASSLITSECTDTQYF.

V is TRBV5-1 and J is TRBJ2-1, with a weak D call TRBD1 (6 bases). Looked up from germline, CDR1 is SGHRS and CDR2 is YFSETQ. The germline V and J ends were trimmed by 3 bases and 2 bases, with 15 bases remaining between them. This CDR3 contains 16 residues. CDR3 in amino acids: CASSWGWDIPYNEQFF. In DNA, the CDR3 is TGCGCCAGCAGCTGGGGATGGGACATTCCCTACAATGAGCAGTTCTTC.

The chain links TRBV27 to TRBJ2-5; TRBD1 is a possible D gene (6 bases). This CDR3 has 13 amino acids. V shed 3 bases and J shed 5 bases, with 10 bases lying between them. Germline loops: CDR1 MNHEY, CDR2 SMNVEV (reference sequence). The CDR3 region is CASSFRGQETQYF. CDR3 nucleotide sequence: TGTGCCAGCAGTTTCAGGGGTCAGGAGACCCAGTACTTC.

The chain uses TRBV10-2 and TRBJ1-2; D might be TRBD1 (6 bases). The V and J ends lost 6 bases and 3 bases respectively, with 8 bases between them. Germline CDR1 and CDR2: WSHSY and SAAADI. This CDR3 spans 12 amino acids. The CDR3 nucleotides are TGCGCCAGCAGGGGGGCGGACTATGGCTACACCTTC. It codes for CASRGADYGYTF.

V gene TRBV5-1 combines with J gene TRBJ1-4; 12 positions match TRBD1. Germline V gene sequence: CDR1 SGHRS, CDR2 YFSETQ. The CDR3 runs 15 residues. Trimming at V came to 4 bases and at J to 8 bases, leaving 6 bases not matched to a gene. The CDR3 spells CASSIPGTGGEKLFF. CDR3 in DNA: TGCGCCAGCAGCATACCCGGGACAGGGGGCGAAAAACTGTTTTTT. Looking up the rest from reference TRBV5-1 and TRBJ1-4 gives the full variable domain: KAGVTQTPRYLIKTRGQQVTLSCSPISGHRSVSWYQQTPGQGLQFLFEYFSETQRNKGNFPGRFSGRQFSNSRSEMNVSTLELGDSALYLCASSIPGTGGEKLFFGSGTQLSVL.

The chain combines TRBV11-1 with TRBJ2-7, with 9 bases matching TRBD2. The CDR3 runs 14 residues. The germline V gene has CDR1 SGHAT and CDR2 FQDESV (reference sequence). The V segment lost 3 bases and the J segment 5 bases; nucleotides outside the gene matches: 5. CDR3 DNA: TGTGCCAGCAGCTTTCTTAGCGGGGGAGACGAGCAGTACTTC. It is translated as CASSFLSGGDEQYF. Drawing the rest from reference TRBV11-1 and TRBJ2-7, the complete variable domain is EAEVAQSPRYKITEKSQAVAFWCDPISGHATLYWYRQILGQGPELLVQFQDESVVDDSQLPKDRFSAERLKGVDSTLKIQPAELGDSAMYLCASSFLSGGDEQYFGPGTRLTVT.